These 13 T cell receptor beta chains were sequenced from one sample in a study of T cell responses to AZD1222 COVID-19 vaccine. Generated by immunoSEQ multiplex PCR, the TCRdb table keeps only in-frame clones and is missing some. Among about 110,000 clones listed, about 85% were seen once. The sequenced sample was peripheral blood, obtained 28 days after the second AZD1222 dose. These receptor sequences come from an adult who received the AZD1222 COVID-19 vaccine.

The V and J genes are TRBV5-1 and TRBJ2-1, with TRBD2 identical over 8 bases. This CDR3 is built from 15 residues. J gave up 8 bases and V 0 bases, and 7 bases lay outside the gene matches. CDR1 and CDR2 (germline): SGHRS, YFSETQ. CDR3 coding DNA: TGCGCCAGCAGCTTGGCCTCCGGGAGGGCCGATGAGCAGTTCTTC. It codes for CASSLASGRADEQFF.

V gene TRBV2 combines with J gene TRBJ1-1; 7 bases are a match to TRBD1. V trimming: 4 bases; J trimming: 5 bases; junction bases outside the gene matches: 7. This CDR3 region has 14 residues. The germline V gene encodes CDR1 SNHLY and CDR2 FYNNEI. CDR3 protein: CASSVTGDITEAFF. CDR3 DNA: TGTGCCAGCAGTGTCACAGGGGATATAACTGAAGCTTTCTTT. The entire variable domain, with the rest obtained from reference TRBV2 and TRBJ1-1, is as follows: EPEVTQTPSHQVTQMGQEVILRCVPISNHLYFYWYRQILGQKVEFLVSFYNNEISEKSEIFDDQFSVERPDGSNFTLKIRSTKLEDSAMYFCASSVTGDITEAFFGQGTRLTVV.

The CDR3 region is CASSSSGTGGDEQYF. The CDR3 nucleotides are TGTGCCAGCAGTTCATCCGGGACAGGGGGTGACGAGCAGTACTTC. The J gene is TRBJ2-7, the V gene TRBV28; 11 bases match TRBD1. The germline CDR1 and CDR2 sequences are MDHEN and SYDVKM. The J segment lost 5 bases and the V segment lost 4 bases, leaving 7 bases of the junction unmatched. The CDR3 is 15 amino acids.

The V and J genes are TRBV11-1 and TRBJ1-6; D gene ambiguous. Deletions cut 2 bases from V and 7 bases from J, with 6 bases between. The CDR3 runs to 13 residues. CDR1 and CDR2 (germline): SGHAT, FQDESV (reference sequence). The CDR3 sequence is CASSLMTNSPLHF. The CDR3 nucleotides read TGTGCCAGCAGCTTAATGACGAATTCACCCCTCCACTTT. Supplemented by reference TRBV11-1 and TRBJ1-6, the full variable domain reads EAEVAQSPRYKITEKSQAVAFWCDPISGHATLYWYRQILGQGPELLVQFQDESVVDDSQLPKDRFSAERLKGVDSTLKIQPAELGDSAMYLCASSLMTNSPLHFGNGTRLTVT.

V gene TRBV14 combines with J gene TRBJ1-3; 9 positions match TRBD1. The ends lost 4 bases at V and 7 bases at J; junction bases unmatched: 5. Germline CDR1 is SGHDN and CDR2 is FVKESK. The CDR3 consists of 14 residues. The CDR3 loop is CASSRTGASNTIYF. The CDR3 DNA follows: TGTGCCAGCAGCCGGACAGGGGCTTCTAACACCATATATTTT.

CDR3 region: CASSESSRGETQYF. The CDR3 DNA reads TGCGCCAGCAGTGAGTCCTCGAGAGGGGAGACCCAGTACTTC. The chain uses TRBV10-1 and TRBJ2-5; weak D call: TRBD2 (5 bases). Trimming shortened V by 0 bases and J by 5 bases, and 10 bases separated the two germline ends. The CDR3 totals 14 residues. CDR1 and CDR2 (germline): WNHNN, SYGVQD (reference sequence).

This clone came up once. The V gene is TRBV7-2, the J gene TRBJ1-5; no clear D gene. Trimming shortened V by 1 base and J by 0 bases, and 7 bases separated the two germline ends. The germline V gene encodes CDR1 SGHTA and CDR2 FQGNSA. The CDR3 spans 15 residues. CDR3 in amino acids: CASSLDWFSNQPQHF. The DNA for the CDR3 is TGTGCCAGCAGCTTAGACTGGTTTAGCAATCAGCCCCAGCATTTT. Using reference TRBV7-2 and TRBJ1-5 for the parts outside the CDR3, the full variable domain is GAGVSQSPSNKVTEKGKDVELRCDPISGHTALYWYRQSLGQGLEFLIYFQGNSAPDKSGLPSDRFSAERTGGSVSTLTIQRTQQEDSAVYLCASSLDWFSNQPQHFGDGTRLSIL.

Notes on this clone: Different DNA sequences within this sample yield the same CDR3. The gene calls are TRBV28 and TRBJ1-4, with D hard to call. Trimming pared 2 bases from V and 4 bases from J, leaving 2 bases between. This CDR3 spans 12 amino acids. Germline V gene sequence: CDR1 MDHEN, CDR2 SYDVKM. The CDR3 here is CASSLSNEKLFF. The DNA for the CDR3 is TGTGCCAGCAGTTTAAGTAATGAAAAACTGTTTTTT. Complete variable domain (other parts from reference TRBV28 and TRBJ1-4): DVKVTQSSRYLVKRTGEKVFLECVQDMDHENMFWYRQDPGLGLRLIYFSYDVKMKEKGDIPEGYSVSREKKERFSLILESASTNQTSMYLCASSLSNEKLFFGSGTQLSVL.

The chain links TRBV19 to TRBJ1-5; D might be TRBD1 (5 bases). The CDR3 sequence is 16 residues long. V was cut by 2 bases and J by 4 bases, with 15 bases left in between. Germline CDR1 is LNHDA and CDR2 is SQIVND (reference sequence). The DNA for the CDR3 is TGTGCCAGTAGTATACAGGGACTGGATGGGAATCAGCCCCAGCATTTT. This sequence encodes CASSIQGLDGNQPQHF. Variable domain in full (rest from reference TRBV19 and TRBJ1-5): DGGITQSPKYLFRKEGQNVTLSCEQNLNHDAMYWYRQDPGQGLRLIYYSQIVNDFQKGDIAEGYSVSREKKESFPLTVTSAQKNPTAFYLCASSIQGLDGNQPQHFGDGTRLSIL.

V gene TRBV19 combines with J gene TRBJ2-7; D remains ambiguous. This CDR3 contains 14 residues. Trimming cost V 3 bases and J 5 bases, with 14 bases left between them. Germline V gives CDR1 LNHDA, CDR2 SQIVND (reference sequence). CDR3 nucleotides: TGTGCCAGTAGTATGAGTGGGCCTGGGAACGAGCAGTACTTC. It is translated as CASSMSGPGNEQYF.

This chain connects TRBV2 to TRBJ2-3; the match to TRBD1 covers 9 bases. V was pared by 7 bases and J by 3 bases, with 8 bases of the junction left unmatched. Germline V lookup: CDR1 SNHLY, CDR2 FYNNEI. This CDR3 has 15 residues. The CDR3 protein is CASTPGQGSTDTQYF. The CDR3, as DNA: TGTGCCAGCACCCCAGGACAGGGGAGTACAGATACGCAGTATTTT.

This clone was recorded only once. The gene calls are TRBV18 and TRBJ2-5; D uncertain. This CDR3 has 11 residues. Trimming pared 1 base from V and 7 bases from J, leaving 4 bases between. Germline V gene lookup returns CDR1 KGHSH and CDR2 LQKENI. As DNA, the CDR3 is TGTGCCAGCTCACCACAGTCGACCCAGTACTTC. Translating gives CASSPQSTQYF.

This clone was counted once. CDR3 coding DNA: TGCGCCAGCAGCCAAGTTTCCCAGGGGGCGCGTGGGGCCAACGTCCTGACTTTC. The encoded protein is CASSQVSQGARGANVLTF. The J gene is TRBJ2-6, the V gene TRBV4-1, with 8 positions matching TRBD1. The CDR3 consists of 18 residues. Trimming at V came to 1 base and at J to 3 bases, leaving 8 bases not matched to a gene. Germline CDR1 and CDR2: MGHRA and YSYEKL.